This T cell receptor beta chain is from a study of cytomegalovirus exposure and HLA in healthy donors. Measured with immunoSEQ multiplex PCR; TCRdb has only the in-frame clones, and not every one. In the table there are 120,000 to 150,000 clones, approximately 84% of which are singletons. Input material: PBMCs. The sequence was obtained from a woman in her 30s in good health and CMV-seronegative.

The CDR3 sequence is CASSSETGGDQPQHF. As DNA, the CDR3 is TGTGCCAGCAGTTCGGAGACAGGGGGCGATCAGCCCCAGCATTTT. The chain uses TRBV2 and TRBJ1-5; 10 nucleotides agree with TRBD1. CDR1 SNHLY and CDR2 FYNNEI come from the germline V gene. V trimming: 5 bases; J trimming: 5 bases; junction bases outside the gene matches: 6. The CDR3 extends over 15 amino acids. The full variable domain, with the rest looked up from reference TRBV2 and TRBJ1-5, is EPEVTQTPSHQVTQMGQEVILRCVPISNHLYFYWYRQILGQKVEFLVSFYNNEISEKSEIFDDQFSVERPDGSNFTLKIRSTKLEDSAMYFCASSSETGGDQPQHFGDGTRLSIL.